These T cell receptor beta chains were read from a single sample in a study of T cell responses to AZD1222 COVID-19 vaccine. TCRdb's table, derived via immunoSEQ multiplex PCR, lists solely in-frame clones and lacks some. The profile shows around 47,000 clones, around 80% of them singletons. The sample in question was peripheral blood, obtained 28 days after the second dose of the MenACWY control vaccine. These receptors all come from an adult who received the MenACWY meningococcal vaccine as a control. Both conserved end residues are part of each CDR3. Size values are once, few and many counts, or a class for expanded clones, and some rows have none.

CDR3 protein,J gene,V gene,clone size,CDR3 length
CASSQSLAGGNLAKNIQYF,TRBJ2-4,TRBV16,NA,19
CASSYRASDEKLFF,TRBJ1-4,TRBV5-6,NA,14
CASSAGTGIYNEQFF,TRBJ2-1,TRBV9,NA,15
CASSLASRVSTDTQYF,TRBJ2-3,TRBV5-1,NA,16
CASSRTRSEKLFF,TRBJ1-4,TRBV2,once,13
CASSKTSTVNTIYF,TRBJ1-3,TRBV19,NA,14
CAWTRDRVSGANVLTF,TRBJ2-6,TRBV30,NA,16
CASSDGGYAFF,TRBJ1-1,TRBV10-1,NA,11
CASSLWVFLRRQPQHF,TRBJ1-5,TRBV21-1,NA,16
CASSSRQNTGELFF,TRBJ2-2,TRBV7-2,NA,14